Listed below are T cell receptor beta chains from one sample, sequenced in a study of blood T cell repertoires in COVID-19. Sequenced by immunoSEQ multiplex PCR; TCRdb stores in-frame clones only, minus some. The sample records approximately 84,000 clones, around 80% being singletons. The sequencing sample was made of peripheral blood. All receptors derive from a woman older than 75 with acute or convalescent COVID-19. The CDR3 runs from the conserved cysteine through the conserved F or W. The D gene is left open where the match is weak. A clone size is listed for some rows: how often the clone was seen (once, few, many), or a class if it is expanded.

d_call: TRBD2
j_call: TRBJ2-7
v_call: TRBV18
clone_size: .
cdr3_nt: TGTGCCAGCTCACCCCTAACTAGCGTAAGCGCCTACGAGCAGTACTTC
cdr3_aa: CASSPLTSVSAYEQYF

d_call: TRBD2
j_call: TRBJ2-5
v_call: TRBV9
clone_size: few
cdr3_nt: TGTGCCAGCAGCGCGGGACTAGCGGGAGGTGGGCAAGAGACCCAGTACTTC
cdr3_aa: CASSAGLAGGGQETQYF

d_call: TRBD2
j_call: TRBJ2-7
v_call: TRBV28
clone_size: .
cdr3_nt: TGTGCCAGCAGTTTTCGATGGCGGGAGGTAACCTACGAGCAGTACTTC
cdr3_aa: CASSFRWREVTYEQYF

d_call: .
j_call: TRBJ2-4
v_call: TRBV19
clone_size: .
cdr3_nt: TGTGCCAGTAGTCACCGACAGGCCGCCCTCACCAAAAACATTCAGTACTTC
cdr3_aa: CASSHRQAALTKNIQYF

d_call: TRBD1
j_call: TRBJ2-1
v_call: TRBV7-3
clone_size: .
cdr3_nt: TGTGCCAGCAGTCCTACAGGGGCGACATACAATGAGCAGTTCTTC
cdr3_aa: CASSPTGATYNEQFF

d_call: .
j_call: TRBJ2-2
v_call: TRBV5-1
clone_size: .
cdr3_nt: TGCGCCAGCAGCGTCGGGACACCCAACACCGGGGAGCTGTTTTTT
cdr3_aa: CASSVGTPNTGELFF

d_call: TRBD1
j_call: TRBJ2-7
v_call: TRBV7-8
clone_size: .
cdr3_nt: TGTGCCAGCAGCCTCGGCAGGGGGCGCTGGGAGCAGTACTTC
cdr3_aa: CASSLGRGRWEQYF

d_call: .
j_call: TRBJ2-7
v_call: TRBV15
clone_size: .
cdr3_nt: TGTGCCACCAGCAGCCCCACAGATAGCTCCTACGAGCAGTACTTC
cdr3_aa: CATSSPTDSSYEQYF

d_call: .
j_call: TRBJ2-1
v_call: TRBV12-5
clone_size: once
cdr3_nt: TGTGCTAGTGGGATGACAAGTTACAATGAGCAGTTCTTC
cdr3_aa: CASGMTSYNEQFF

d_call: TRBD2
j_call: TRBJ2-3
v_call: TRBV3-1/TRBV3-2
clone_size: .
cdr3_nt: TGTGCCAGCAGCCAGAATAGAATGGCTAGCGGTAGCACAGATACGCAGTATTTT
cdr3_aa: CASSQNRMASGSTDTQYF

d_call: .
j_call: TRBJ2-7
v_call: TRBV19
clone_size: .
cdr3_nt: TGTGCCAGTAGTTTACGGACGGGGAATTACGAGCAGTACTTC
cdr3_aa: CASSLRTGNYEQYF

d_call: .
j_call: TRBJ2-7
v_call: TRBV6-2/TRBV6-3
clone_size: .
cdr3_nt: TGTGCCAGCAGTGCAAGACTATCCCACGAGCAGTACTTC
cdr3_aa: CASSARLSHEQYF

d_call: TRBD2
j_call: TRBJ2-3
v_call: TRBV19
clone_size: .
cdr3_nt: TGTGCCAGTAGGCGGGAGGGAGATACGCAGTATTTT
cdr3_aa: CASRREGDTQYF

d_call: .
j_call: TRBJ2-3
v_call: TRBV10-3
clone_size: .
cdr3_nt: TGTGCCATCAGTGTGGGAGGCGGCACAGATACGCAGTATTTT
cdr3_aa: CAISVGGGTDTQYF

d_call: .
j_call: TRBJ1-1
v_call: TRBV29-1
clone_size: .
cdr3_nt: TGCAGCGTTATAGGGGCAGTTAACACTGAAGCTTTCTTT
cdr3_aa: CSVIGAVNTEAFF

d_call: TRBD2
j_call: TRBJ2-1
v_call: TRBV10-3
clone_size: .
cdr3_nt: TGTGCCATCGGACTAGCGGGGTACAATGAGCAGTTCTTC
cdr3_aa: CAIGLAGYNEQFF

d_call: .
j_call: TRBJ1-1
v_call: TRBV7-2
clone_size: .
cdr3_nt: TGTGCCAGCAGCGCCCGGACAGTCATGAACACTGAAGCTTTCTTT
cdr3_aa: CASSARTVMNTEAFF

d_call: TRBD2
j_call: TRBJ2-1
v_call: TRBV14
clone_size: .
cdr3_nt: TGTGCCAGCAGCCAATCACATAGCGGGACCCACAATGAGCAGTTCTTC
cdr3_aa: CASSQSHSGTHNEQFF

d_call: TRBD1
j_call: TRBJ2-3
v_call: TRBV5-4
clone_size: .
cdr3_nt: TGTGCCAGCAGCTCGGGACAGATAACAGATACGCAGTATTTT
cdr3_aa: CASSSGQITDTQYF

d_call: TRBD1
j_call: TRBJ2-4
v_call: TRBV5-1
clone_size: .
cdr3_nt: TGCGCCAGCAGCCTTAGCCAGGGGGCAAACATTCAGTACTTC
cdr3_aa: CASSLSQGANIQYF

d_call: TRBD1
j_call: TRBJ2-7
v_call: TRBV29-1
clone_size: .
cdr3_nt: TGCAGCGTTATGAAACAGGGGCCACCCTACGAGCAGTACTTC
cdr3_aa: CSVMKQGPPYEQYF